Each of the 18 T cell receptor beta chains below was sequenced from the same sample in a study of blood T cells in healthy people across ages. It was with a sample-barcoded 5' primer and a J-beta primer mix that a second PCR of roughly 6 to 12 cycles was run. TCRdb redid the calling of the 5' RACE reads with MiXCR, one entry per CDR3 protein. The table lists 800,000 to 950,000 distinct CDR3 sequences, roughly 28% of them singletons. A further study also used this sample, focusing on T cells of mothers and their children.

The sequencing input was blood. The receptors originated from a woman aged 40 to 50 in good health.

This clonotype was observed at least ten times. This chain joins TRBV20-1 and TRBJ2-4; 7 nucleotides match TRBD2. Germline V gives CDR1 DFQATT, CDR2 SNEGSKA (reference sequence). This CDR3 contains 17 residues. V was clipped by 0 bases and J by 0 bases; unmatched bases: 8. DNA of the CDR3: TGCAGTGCTAGAGATCGGGAGGAGGAGCTAGCCAAAAACATTCAGTACTTC. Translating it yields CSARDREEELAKNIQYF.

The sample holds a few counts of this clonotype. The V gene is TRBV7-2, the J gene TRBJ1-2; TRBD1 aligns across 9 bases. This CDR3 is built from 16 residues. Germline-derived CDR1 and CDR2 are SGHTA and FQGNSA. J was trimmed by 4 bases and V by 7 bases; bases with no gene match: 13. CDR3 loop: CASNRGGQGRGYGYTF. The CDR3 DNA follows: TGTGCCAGCAACCGAGGAGGACAGGGGCGCGGCTATGGCTACACCTTC.

The CDR3, as DNA: TGTGCCAGCAGCCAAAAGGGACAGGGGAGCACAGATACGCAGTATTTT. It specifies CASSQKGQGSTDTQYF. This chain links TRBV7-9 with TRBJ2-3, with 10 bases matching TRBD1. CDR1 and CDR2 from the germline V gene are SEHNR and FQNEAQ (reference sequence). Germline trimming cut 5 bases from V and 0 bases from J; bases unmatched to any gene: 5. This CDR3 comprises 16 residues.

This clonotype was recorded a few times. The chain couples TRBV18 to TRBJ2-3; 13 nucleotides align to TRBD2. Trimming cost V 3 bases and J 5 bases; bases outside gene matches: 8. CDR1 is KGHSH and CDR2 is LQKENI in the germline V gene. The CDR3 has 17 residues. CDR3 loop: CASSPGLAGPQGDTQYF. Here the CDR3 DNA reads TGTGCCAGCTCACCGGGACTAGCGGGGCCTCAAGGAGATACGCAGTATTTT.

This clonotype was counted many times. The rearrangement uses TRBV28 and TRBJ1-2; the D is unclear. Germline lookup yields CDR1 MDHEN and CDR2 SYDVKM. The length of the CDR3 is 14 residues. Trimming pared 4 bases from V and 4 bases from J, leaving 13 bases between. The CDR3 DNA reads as TGTGCCAGCAGTTCCTCTCTCACGGTCTATGGCTACACCTTC. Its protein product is CASSSSLTVYGYTF.

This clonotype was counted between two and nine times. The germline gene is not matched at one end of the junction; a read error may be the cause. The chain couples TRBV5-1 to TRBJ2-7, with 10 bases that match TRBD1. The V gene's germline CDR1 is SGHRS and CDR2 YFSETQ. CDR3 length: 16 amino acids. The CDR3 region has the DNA TGCACCAGCAGCTTGGACGGGACAGGGGCGTACTACGAGCAGTACTTC. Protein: CTSSLDGTGAYYEQYF.

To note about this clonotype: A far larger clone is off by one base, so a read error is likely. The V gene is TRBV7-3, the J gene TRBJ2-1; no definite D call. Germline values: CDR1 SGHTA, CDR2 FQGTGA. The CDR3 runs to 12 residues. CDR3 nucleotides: TGTGCCAGCAGCTTGGGGAACAATGAGCAGGTCTTC. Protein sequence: CASSLGNNEQVF. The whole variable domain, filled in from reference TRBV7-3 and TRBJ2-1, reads GAGVSQTPSNKVTEKGKYVELRCDPISGHTALYWYRQSLGQGPEFLIYFQGTGAADDSGLPNDRFFAVRPEGSVSTLKIQRTERGDSAVYLCASSLGNNEQVFGPGTRLTVL.

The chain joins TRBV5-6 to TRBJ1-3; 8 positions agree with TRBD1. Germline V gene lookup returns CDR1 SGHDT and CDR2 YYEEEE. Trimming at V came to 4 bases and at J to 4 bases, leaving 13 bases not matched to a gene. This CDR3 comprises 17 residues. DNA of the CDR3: TGTGCCAGCAGCCCTACCCCGCAGGGGGCGCGAGGAAACACCATATATTTT. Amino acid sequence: CASSPTPQGARGNTIYF.

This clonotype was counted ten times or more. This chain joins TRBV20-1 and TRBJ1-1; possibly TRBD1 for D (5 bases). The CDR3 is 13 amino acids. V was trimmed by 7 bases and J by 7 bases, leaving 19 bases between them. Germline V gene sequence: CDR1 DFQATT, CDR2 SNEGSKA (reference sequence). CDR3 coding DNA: TGCAGTGTCCCAACCGACAGTCAAAATGAAGCTTTCTTT. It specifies CSVPTDSQNEAFF.

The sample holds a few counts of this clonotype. CDR3 in DNA: TGTGCCATCAGTGAGTCGCGCTACGAGCAGTACTTC. Translating it yields CAISESRYEQYF. The chain employs TRBV10-3 and TRBJ2-7; D unclear. Germline values: CDR1 ENHRY, CDR2 SYGVKD. The CDR3 sequence is 12 residues long. Trimming pared 0 bases from V and 3 bases from J, leaving 3 bases between.

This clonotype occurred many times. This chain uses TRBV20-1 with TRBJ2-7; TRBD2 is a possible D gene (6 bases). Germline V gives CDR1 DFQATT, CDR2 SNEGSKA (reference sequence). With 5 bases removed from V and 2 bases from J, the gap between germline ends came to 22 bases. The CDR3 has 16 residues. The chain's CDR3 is CSAPIYGGAYPYEQYF. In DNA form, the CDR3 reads TGCAGTGCTCCTATCTACGGGGGTGCGTACCCCTACGAGCAGTACTTC.

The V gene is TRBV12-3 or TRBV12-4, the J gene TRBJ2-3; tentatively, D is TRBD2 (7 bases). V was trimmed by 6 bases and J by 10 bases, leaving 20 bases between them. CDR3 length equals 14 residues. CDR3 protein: CASSLRGGGDAQYF. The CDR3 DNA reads TGTGCCAGCAGCCTTAGAGGGGGGGGTGATGCGCAGTATTTT.

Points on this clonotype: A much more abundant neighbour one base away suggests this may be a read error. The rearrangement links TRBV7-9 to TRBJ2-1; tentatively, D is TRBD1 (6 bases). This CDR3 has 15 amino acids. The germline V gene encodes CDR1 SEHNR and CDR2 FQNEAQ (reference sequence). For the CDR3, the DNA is TGTGCCAGCAGCCCCATGCAGGGGATCTACAATAAGCAGTTCTTC. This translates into CASSPMQGIYNKQFF.

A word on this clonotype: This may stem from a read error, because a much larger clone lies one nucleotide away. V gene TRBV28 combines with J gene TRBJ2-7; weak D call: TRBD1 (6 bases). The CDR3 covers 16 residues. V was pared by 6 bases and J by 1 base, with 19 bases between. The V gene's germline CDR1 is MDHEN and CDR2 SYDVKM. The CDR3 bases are TGTGCCAGCAGGTTACCCCCACAGGGTCCATCCTACGAGCAGTACTTC. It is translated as CASRLPPQGPSYEQYF.

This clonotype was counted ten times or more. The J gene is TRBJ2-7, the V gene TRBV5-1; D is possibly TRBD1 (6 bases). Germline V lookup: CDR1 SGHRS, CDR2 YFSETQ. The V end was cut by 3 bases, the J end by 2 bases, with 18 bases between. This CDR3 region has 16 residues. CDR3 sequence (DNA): TGCGCCAGCAGCTCTCGTCCGGACAGACAAGCCTACGAGCAGTACTTC. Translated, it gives CASSSRPDRQAYEQYF.

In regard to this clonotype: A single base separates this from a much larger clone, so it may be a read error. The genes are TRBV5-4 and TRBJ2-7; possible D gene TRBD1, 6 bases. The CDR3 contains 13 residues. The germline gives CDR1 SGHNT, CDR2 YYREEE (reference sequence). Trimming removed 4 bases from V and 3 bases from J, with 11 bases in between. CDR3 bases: TGTGCCAGCAGCCAGGGACAAGACTACGAGCAGTACTTC. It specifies CASSQGQDYEQYF.

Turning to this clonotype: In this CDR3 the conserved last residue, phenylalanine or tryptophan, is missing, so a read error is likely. As DNA, the CDR3 is TGTGCCAGCAGTCCGAGCGGGGGGACCAGGTCCACGCAGTATTGT. It yields the protein CASSPSGGTRSTQYC. The J gene is TRBJ2-3, the V gene TRBV28; 9 nucleotides line up with TRBD2. CDR1 and CDR2 (germline): MDHEN, SYDVKM. Losses at the gene ends were 5 bases for V and 9 bases for J; bases not matched to a gene: 12. This CDR3 spans 15 amino acids.

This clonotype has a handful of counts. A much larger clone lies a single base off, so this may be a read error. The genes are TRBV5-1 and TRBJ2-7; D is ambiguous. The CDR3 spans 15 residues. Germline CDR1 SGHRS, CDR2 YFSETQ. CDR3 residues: CASSLVDVQAYKQYF. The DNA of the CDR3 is TGCGCCAGCAGCTTGGTGGACGTCCAAGCCTACAAGCAGTACTTC.